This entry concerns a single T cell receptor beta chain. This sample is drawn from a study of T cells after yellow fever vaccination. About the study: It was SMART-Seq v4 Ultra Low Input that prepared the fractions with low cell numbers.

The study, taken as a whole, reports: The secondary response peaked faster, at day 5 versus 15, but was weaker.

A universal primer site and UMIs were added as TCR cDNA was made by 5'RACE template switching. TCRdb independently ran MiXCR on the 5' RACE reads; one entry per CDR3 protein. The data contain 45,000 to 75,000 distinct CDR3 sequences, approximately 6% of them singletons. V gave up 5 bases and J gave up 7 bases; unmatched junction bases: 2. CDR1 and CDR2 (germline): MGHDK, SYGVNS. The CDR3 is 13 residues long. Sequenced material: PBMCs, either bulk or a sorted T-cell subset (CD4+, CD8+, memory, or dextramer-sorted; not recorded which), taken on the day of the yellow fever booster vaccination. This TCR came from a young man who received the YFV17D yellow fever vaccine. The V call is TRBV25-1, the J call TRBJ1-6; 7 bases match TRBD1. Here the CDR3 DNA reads TGTGCCAGCAGTCCGACAGGGAATTCACCCCTCCACTTT. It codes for CASSPTGNSPLHF.